Reported below is one T cell receptor (beta chain). Clones were read by immunoSEQ multiplex PCR, and TCRdb kept only the in-frame ones, dropping some. The table has some 30,000 clones, about 87% seen once. The sample comes from a study of PD-1 and CTLA-4 blockade in melanoma. The CDR3 totals 12 residues. Germline CDR1 MNHEY, CDR2 SVGAGI. Trimming took off 8 bases at V and 8 bases at J, with 15 bases between the two ends. V is TRBV6-5 and J is TRBJ1-1; the D gene is possibly TRBD1 (6 bases). Source: CD8+ T cells from peripheral blood, taken from a patient given anti-PD-1 treatment. The TCR originated in a human donor with melanoma. This CDR3 reads CASVTGSGEAFF. The CDR3 region has the DNA TGTGCCAGCGTTACAGGGTCGGGAGAAGCTTTCTTT.